These 2 T cell receptor beta chains were sequenced from one sample in a study of CD8+ T cells in alopecia areata. The treatment denotes: oral pan-JAK inhibitor, 5-10 mg twice daily. Sequencing templates came from extracted RNA that was reverse transcribed into cDNA. Libraries were prepared by immunoSEQ multiplex PCR; TCRdb keeps only in-frame clonotypes and omits some of them. The sample has about 120,000 clones; over 60% are singletons. This sample comprised CD4+ T cells sorted from blood, obtained at week 4, from a patient treated with tofacitinib. Source of these receptors: a human donor with alopecia areata.

This clone was detected a few times. The CDR3 nucleotides are TGTGCCAGCAGCTACTTATCGGCGGGAGTTGGGTCCATTCAGTACTTC. It translates to CASSYLSAGVGSIQYF. The V and J genes are TRBV7-2 and TRBJ2-4; 7 bases line up with TRBD2. Germline CDR1 SGHTA, CDR2 FQGNSA. The CDR3 is 16 amino acids. The junction had 15 bases not matched to a gene; V was cut back by 4 bases and J by 9 bases. The complete variable domain, with remaining parts taken from reference TRBV7-2 and TRBJ2-4, reads GAGVSQSPSNKVTEKGKDVELRCDPISGHTALYWYRQSLGQGLEFLIYFQGNSAPDKSGLPSDRFSAERTGGSVSTLTIQRTQQEDSAVYLCASSYLSAGVGSIQYFGAGTRLSVL.

Only a few counts were recorded for this clone. The chain combines TRBV28 with TRBJ2-7, with D possibly being TRBD1 or TRBD2 (5 bases each). The ends were cut back, 6 bases at V and 5 bases at J, with 26 bases in the middle. Germline V lookup: CDR1 MDHEN, CDR2 SYDVKM. The CDR3 is 17 residues long. The CDR3 DNA reads TGTGCCAGCAGACTTTCCGGGACCCATCAACCCAGGGACGAGCAGTACTTC. Encoded protein: CASRLSGTHQPRDEQYF.